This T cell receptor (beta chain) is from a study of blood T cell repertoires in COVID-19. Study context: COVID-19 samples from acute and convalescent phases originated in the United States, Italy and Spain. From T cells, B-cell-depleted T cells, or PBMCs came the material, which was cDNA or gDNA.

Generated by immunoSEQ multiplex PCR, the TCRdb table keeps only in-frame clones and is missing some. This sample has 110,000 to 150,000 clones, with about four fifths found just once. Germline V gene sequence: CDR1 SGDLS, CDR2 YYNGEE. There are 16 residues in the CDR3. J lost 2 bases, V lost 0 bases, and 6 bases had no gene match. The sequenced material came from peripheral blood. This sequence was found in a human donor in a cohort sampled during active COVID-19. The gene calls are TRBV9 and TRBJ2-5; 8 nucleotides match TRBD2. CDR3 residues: CASSVVGSGVQETQYF. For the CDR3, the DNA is TGTGCCAGCAGCGTAGTAGGTAGCGGGGTACAAGAGACCCAGTACTTC.